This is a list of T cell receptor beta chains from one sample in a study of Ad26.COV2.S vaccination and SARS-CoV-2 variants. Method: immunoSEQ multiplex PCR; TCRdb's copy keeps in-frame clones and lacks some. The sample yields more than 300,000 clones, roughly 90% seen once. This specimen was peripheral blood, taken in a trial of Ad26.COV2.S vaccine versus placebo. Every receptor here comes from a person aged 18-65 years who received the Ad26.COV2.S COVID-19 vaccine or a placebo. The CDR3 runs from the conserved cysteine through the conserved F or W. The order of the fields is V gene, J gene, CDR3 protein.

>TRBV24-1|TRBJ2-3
CATRGQGEDTQYF
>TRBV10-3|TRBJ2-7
CAISEGTSGSYEQYF
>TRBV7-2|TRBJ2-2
CASSLAGSGRAGELFF
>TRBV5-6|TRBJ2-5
CASSPGRGNQETQYF
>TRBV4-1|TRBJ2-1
CASRPREREMRNEQFF
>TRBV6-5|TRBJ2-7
CASRTDRGANYEQYF
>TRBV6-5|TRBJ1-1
CASRITGQENTEAFF
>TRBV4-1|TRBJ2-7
CASSSRDRGFYEQYF
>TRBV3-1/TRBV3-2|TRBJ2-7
CASSQGIGRAYEQYF
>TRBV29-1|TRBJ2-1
CSVKRGAGGPYEQFF
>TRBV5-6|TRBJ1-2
CASSLYSQGLVGYTF
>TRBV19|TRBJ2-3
CASSLTSGSMDTQYF
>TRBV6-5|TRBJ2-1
CASRAPTTYNEQFF
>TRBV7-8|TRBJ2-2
CASSPRLAGELFF
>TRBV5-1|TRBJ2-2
CASSLGTGQGLRELFF
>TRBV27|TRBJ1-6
CASSSSQGTPLHF
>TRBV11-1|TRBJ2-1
CASSLQRGFYNEQFF
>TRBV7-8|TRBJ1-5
CASSWSSNQPQHF
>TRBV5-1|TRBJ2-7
CASSFGTSYEQYF
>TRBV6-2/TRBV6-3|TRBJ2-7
CASSQHGSSYEQYF
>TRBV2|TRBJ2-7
CASSTGFYEQYF
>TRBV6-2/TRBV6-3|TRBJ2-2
CASSSFQRSTGELFF
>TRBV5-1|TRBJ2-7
CASSDSGDEGFYEQYF
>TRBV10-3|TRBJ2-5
CAISRLAEETQYF
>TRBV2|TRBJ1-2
CASSVTGGPTNYGYTF
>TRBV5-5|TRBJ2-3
CASSLDLSTNTDTQYF
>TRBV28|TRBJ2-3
CASSFGEAPGTQYF
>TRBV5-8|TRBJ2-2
CASSFDRGLLTGELFF
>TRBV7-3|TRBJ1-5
CASSLEWPGQGTYSNQPQHF
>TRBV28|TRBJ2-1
CASSLSGWGNEQFF
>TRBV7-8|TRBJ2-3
CASSISGTGFADTQYF
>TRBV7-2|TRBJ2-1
CASSLAGGVYNEQFF
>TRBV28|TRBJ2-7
CASSPGGGSSYEQYF
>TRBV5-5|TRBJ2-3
CASSWEPRGRGDTQYF
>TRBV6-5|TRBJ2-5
CASRSTGGRETQYF
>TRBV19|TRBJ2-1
CASSRRGSGEYNEQFF
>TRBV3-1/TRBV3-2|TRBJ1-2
CASSQDRENYGYTF
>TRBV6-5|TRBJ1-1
CATSRQIHNEAFF
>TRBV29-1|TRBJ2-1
CSGGGIFAGGNNEQFF
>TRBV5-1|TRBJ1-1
CVSSLAATTEAFF
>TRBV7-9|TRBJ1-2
CASSLGIGQHGYTF
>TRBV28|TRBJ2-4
CASTAGNKNIQYF